This T cell receptor beta chain appears in the sequencing data of a study of identical twins' blood T cells. All three twin pairs grew up together with likely shared infections and vaccines. About this clonotype itself: Antigen specificity is unknown.

General study results and limits: Twin repertoire similarity may partly reflect shared environment. Each donor's most abundant TCRbeta clonotypes shared more CDR3 sequences with her twin than unrelated donors.

Sample barcodes were added at both library ends during cDNA synthesis. TCRdb re-called the 5' RACE reads with MiXCR, one entry per CDR3 protein. The sample holds 300,000 to 450,000 distinct CDR3 sequences, roughly 30% seen once. CDR3 size: 17 residues. Deletions cut 1 base from V and 0 bases from J, with 13 bases between. Germline assignment: CDR1 SGHAT and CDR2 FQNNGV. Sequenced input: PBMCs. The genes are TRBV11-2 and TRBJ2-1; D may match TRBD1 or TRBD2 (5 bases each). The clonotype originates from a woman between 18 and 55 years old in good health. The CDR3 region is CASSLGWGSDSYNEQFF. The CDR3 bases are TGTGCCAGCAGCTTAGGGTGGGGGTCTGACTCCTACAATGAGCAGTTCTTC.